These 25 T cell receptor beta chains were sequenced from one sample in a study of T cell responses to AZD1222 COVID-19 vaccine. Sequencing was performed with immunoSEQ multiplex PCR; in TCRdb, only in-frame clones are kept and a portion is missing. This table holds around 100,000 clones, 86% found once. Sequencing used peripheral blood, obtained on day 0 of AZD1222 vaccination. The receptors derive from an adult in good health.

The chain combines TRBV7-9 with TRBJ2-7; D is unresolved. Germline V CDR1 and CDR2: SEHNR, FQNEAQ (reference sequence). This CDR3 has 12 residues. V gave up 4 bases and J gave up 4 bases, with 8 bases separating them. The chain's CDR3 is CASSSREYEQYF. The CDR3 DNA follows: TGTGCCAGCAGCTCCCGAGAGTACGAGCAGTACTTC.

The chain carries TRBV30 and TRBJ2-7; TRBD2 is a possible D gene (5 bases). Germline lookup yields CDR1 GTSNPN and CDR2 SVGIG (reference sequence). With 0 bases removed from V and 5 bases from J, the gap between germline ends came to 11 bases. The CDR3 length is 13 residues. CDR3: CAWSVTLLDEQYF. The CDR3 DNA follows: TGTGCCTGGAGTGTAACGTTACTAGACGAGCAGTACTTC.

The chain is built from TRBV10-3 and TRBJ1-2; TRBD1 aligns across 7 bases. V was clipped by 7 bases and J by 5 bases; unmatched bases: 7. This CDR3 contains 13 residues. CDR1 and CDR2 from the germline V gene are ENHRY and SYGVKD. CDR3 sequence (DNA): TGTGCCATCAACGGGGACAGTGGGTATGGCTACACCTTC. Translation: CAINGDSGYGYTF.

This chain joins TRBV4-1 and TRBJ2-7; 9 bases map to TRBD2. Germline CDR1 MGHRA, CDR2 YSYEKL. V was clipped by 0 bases and J by 0 bases; unmatched bases: 12. CDR3 length equals 19 residues. CDR3 region: CASSQDLGFRLADSYEQYF. The CDR3 DNA follows: TGCGCCAGCAGCCAAGATTTGGGTTTCCGACTAGCGGACTCCTACGAGCAGTACTTC.

V usage is TRBV6-5 and J usage is TRBJ2-7; the match to TRBD1 covers 8 bases. The germline gives CDR1 MNHEY, CDR2 SVGAGI. Trimming took 8 bases from V and 1 from J; bases not matched to a gene: 10. This CDR3 is built from 15 residues. The CDR3 is CASGQFTGGSYEQYF. The DNA for the CDR3 is TGTGCCAGCGGACAGTTTACAGGGGGATCCTACGAGCAGTACTTC.

The rearrangement links TRBV7-2 to TRBJ1-2; possible D gene TRBD1, 6 bases. The V and J ends lost 5 bases and 7 bases respectively, with 23 bases between them. Germline loops: CDR1 SGHTA, CDR2 FQGNSA. The CDR3 extends over 16 amino acids. The DNA of the CDR3 is TGTGCCAGCAGCCCCCAAGAACAGGGAGGGTTTGCTGGCTACACCTTC. The encoded protein is CASSPQEQGGFAGYTF.

The chain has TRBV7-3 and TRBJ1-1; unclear D gene. Trimming stripped 4 bases from V and 5 bases from J, with 14 bases between. CDR3 length: 14 amino acids. Germline CDR1 and CDR2: SGHTA and FQGTGA. CDR3 nucleotides: TGTGCCAGCAGCTACTCCCCGGGGAGTACTGAAGCTTTCTTT. Translated: CASSYSPGSTEAFF.

The gene calls are TRBV5-4 and TRBJ1-4; D gene ambiguous. V dropped 0 bases and J dropped 0 bases, with 9 bases sitting between them. This CDR3 contains 16 residues. From germline, CDR1 is SGHNT and CDR2 YYREEE (reference sequence). The CDR3 protein is CASSLGQVATNEKLFF. CDR3 nucleotides: TGTGCCAGCAGCTTGGGGCAGGTCGCAACTAATGAAAAACTGTTTTTT.

The chain couples TRBV4-3 to TRBJ2-7; unclear D gene. The germline V gene has CDR1 LGHNA and CDR2 YSLEER. Trimming left V 4 bases short and J 0 bases short, with 16 bases between. This CDR3 has 16 residues. The CDR3, as DNA: TGCGCCAGCAGCCCCTCGGGTGTTTATAGCTCCTACGAGCAGTACTTC. Translated, it gives CASSPSGVYSSYEQYF.

This clone is a singleton in its sample. The J gene is TRBJ2-1, the V gene TRBV4-2; no reliable D call. With 5 bases removed from V and 1 base from J, the gap between germline ends came to 12 bases. CDR3 length: 15 amino acids. Germline CDR1 LGHNA, CDR2 YNFKEQ. CDR3 loop: CASSTNLGSYNEQFF. CDR3 coding DNA: TGTGCCAGCAGCACGAACCTAGGTTCCTACAATGAGCAGTTCTTC.

V is TRBV7-2 and J is TRBJ1-2; 7 nucleotides match TRBD1. The V and J ends lost 2 bases and 5 bases, in that order; junction bases with no gene match: 14. Germline CDR1 SGHTA, CDR2 FQGNSA. The CDR3 contains 17 residues. CDR3 residues: CASSLYPPKAGGYGYTF. CDR3 bases: TGTGCCAGCAGCTTATACCCTCCCAAAGCAGGGGGGTATGGCTACACCTTC.

This clone occurred once. This chain links TRBV30 with TRBJ1-5; 7 bases agree with TRBD1. CDR3 length: 13 amino acids. CDR1 and CDR2 from the germline V gene are GTSNPN and SVGIG (reference sequence). Trimming cost V 2 bases and J 7 bases; bases outside gene matches: 5. The CDR3 DNA sequence: TGTGCCTGGAGTATCCAGGGGGGCCAGCCCCAGCATTTT. The encoded protein is CAWSIQGGQPQHF.

The chain is built from TRBV7-3 and TRBJ2-7; TRBD1 might be the D (6 bases). Germline V gene sequence: CDR1 SGHTA, CDR2 FQGTGA. Trimming took off 5 bases at V and 5 bases at J, with 16 bases between the two ends. The CDR3 is 14 residues long. CDR3 amino acids: CASSPGTLNDEQYF. CDR3 sequence (DNA): TGTGCCAGCAGCCCCGGGACACTGAACGACGAGCAGTACTTC.

This chain joins TRBV11-1 and TRBJ1-2; D gene unclear. The V gene's germline CDR1 is SGHAT and CDR2 FQDESV (reference sequence). The CDR3 consists of 14 residues. Trimming left V 7 bases short and J 1 base short, with 13 bases between. This chain's CDR3 is CASTFRHGNYGYTF. CDR3 sequence (DNA): TGTGCCAGCACCTTCCGGCATGGTAACTATGGCTACACCTTC.

This chain joins TRBV15 and TRBJ2-7; 8 bases fit TRBD1. This CDR3 spans 17 amino acids. CDR1 LNHNV and CDR2 YYDKDF come from the germline V gene (reference sequence). V shed 3 bases and J 3 bases; nucleotides not matched to a gene: 13. CDR3 bases: TGTGCCACCAGCAGGCCTACTGGACAGGGAATTGGCTACGAGCAGTACTTC. Translating gives CATSRPTGQGIGYEQYF.

This rearrangement joins TRBV9 to TRBJ1-1; 7 bases fit TRBD1. J lost 6 bases, V lost 4 bases, and 6 bases had no gene match. The CDR3 contains 13 residues. Germline CDR1 SGDLS, CDR2 YYNGEE. CDR3 sequence (DNA): TGTGCCAGCAGCAAGGGGGCTTCATCTGAAGCTTTCTTT. This sequence encodes CASSKGASSEAFF.

This sequence joins TRBV19 and TRBJ1-2; TRBD1 is a possible D gene (5 bases). This CDR3 is 16 amino acids long. From germline, CDR1 is LNHDA and CDR2 SQIVND (reference sequence). V was trimmed by 5 bases and J by 2 bases, leaving 18 bases between them. The CDR3 DNA reads as TGTGCCAGTAGTTTCATCCGGGGCGCCGCGAACTATGGCTACACCTTC. Protein: CASSFIRGAANYGYTF.

V is TRBV5-1 and J is TRBJ1-4, with D hard to call. CDR1 is SGHRS and CDR2 is YFSETQ in the germline V gene. V was trimmed by 5 bases and J by 0 bases, leaving 8 bases between them. This CDR3 comprises 14 residues. CDR3 bases: TGCGCCAGCAGACTACAAGCAACTAATGAAAAACTGTTTTTT. This encodes CASRLQATNEKLFF.

The chain has TRBV19 and TRBJ1-1; D gene uncertain. V was shortened by 3 bases and J by 1 base, with 12 bases between the two germline ends. The CDR3 is 15 residues long. Germline V gene data show CDR1 as LNHDA and CDR2 as SQIVND (reference sequence). The CDR3 sequence is CASSIGDTQNTEAFF. The CDR3, as DNA: TGTGCCAGTAGTATCGGAGACACCCAGAACACTGAAGCTTTCTTT.

V usage is TRBV5-1 and J usage is TRBJ2-7; the match to TRBD1 covers 11 bases. The V gene's germline CDR1 is SGHRS and CDR2 YFSETQ. Germline trimming cut 8 bases from V and 0 bases from J; bases unmatched to any gene: 7. The CDR3 contains 15 residues. The CDR3 reads CARGQGAKSSYEQYF. The CDR3 DNA follows: TGCGCCAGAGGACAGGGGGCAAAGAGCTCCTACGAGCAGTACTTC.

The V and J genes are TRBV5-6 and TRBJ1-1; 7 bases are a match to TRBD1. Germline loops: CDR1 SGHDT, CDR2 YYEEEE. The CDR3 consists of 14 residues. After removal of 3 bases from V and 5 bases from J, the junction contained 7 bases not matched to a gene. The DNA of the CDR3 is TGTGCCAGCAGCTCCTACAGGGGAGGGACTGAAGCTTTCTTT. This sequence encodes CASSSYRGGTEAFF.

The J gene is TRBJ1-6, the V gene TRBV30; 9 nucleotides align to TRBD1. The CDR3 runs to 15 residues. The germline V gene encodes CDR1 GTSNPN and CDR2 SVGIG (reference sequence). With 2 bases clipped from V and 8 bases from J, the junction kept 7 bases outside the gene matches. DNA for the CDR3: TGTGCCTGGAGTATACAGGGGGCTCTTGATTCACCCCTCCACTTT. Translation gives CAWSIQGALDSPLHF.

The chain has TRBV30 and TRBJ1-2; D call uncertain. The CDR3 consists of 12 residues. The germline V and J ends were trimmed by 4 bases and 4 bases, with 10 bases remaining between them. The V gene's germline CDR1 is GTSNPN and CDR2 SVGIG (reference sequence). The CDR3 sequence is CAWTSRTYGYTF. Here the CDR3 DNA reads TGTGCCTGGACTTCTCGGACCTATGGCTACACCTTC. Supplemented by reference TRBV30 and TRBJ1-2, the full variable domain reads SQTIHQWPATLVQPVGSPLSLECTVEGTSNPNLYWYRQAAGRGLQLLFYSVGIGQISSEVPQNLSASRPQDRQFILSSKKLLLSDSGFYLCAWTSRTYGYTFGSGTRLTVV.

The gene calls are TRBV24-1 and TRBJ2-6; D might be TRBD1 (6 bases). The CDR3 runs to 16 residues. Germline V lookup: CDR1 KGHDR, CDR2 SFDVKD. Trimming shortened V by 4 bases and J by 2 bases, and 11 bases separated the two germline ends. This CDR3 is CATSDKQGTGANVLTF. Here the CDR3 DNA reads TGTGCCACCAGTGACAAACAGGGCACTGGGGCCAACGTCCTGACTTTC.

The V call is TRBV28, the J call TRBJ1-3; D perhaps matches TRBD1 (5 bases). V gave up 6 bases and J gave up 2 bases, with 14 bases separating them. The CDR3 is 15 residues long. Germline-derived CDR1 and CDR2 are MDHEN and SYDVKM. The chain's CDR3 is CASRGGAGAGNTIYF. CDR3 coding DNA: TGTGCCAGCAGGGGAGGGGCTGGGGCTGGAAACACCATATATTTT.